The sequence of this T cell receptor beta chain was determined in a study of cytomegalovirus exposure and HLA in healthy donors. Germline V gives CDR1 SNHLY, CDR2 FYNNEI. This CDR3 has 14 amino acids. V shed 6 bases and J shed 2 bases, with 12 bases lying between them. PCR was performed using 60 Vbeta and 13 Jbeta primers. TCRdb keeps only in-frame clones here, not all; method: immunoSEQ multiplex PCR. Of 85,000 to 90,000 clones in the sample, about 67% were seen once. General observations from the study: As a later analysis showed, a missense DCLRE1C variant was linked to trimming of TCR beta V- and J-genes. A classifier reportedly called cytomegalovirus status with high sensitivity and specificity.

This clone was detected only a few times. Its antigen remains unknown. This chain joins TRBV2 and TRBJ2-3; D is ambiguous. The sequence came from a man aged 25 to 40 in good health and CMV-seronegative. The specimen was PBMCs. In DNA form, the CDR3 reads TGTGCCAGCAGACTCCTACTAACCACAGATACGCAGTATTTT. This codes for CASRLLLTTDTQYF.